Listed here are 3 T cell receptor beta chains from one sample, sequenced in a study of blood T cell repertoires in COVID-19. TCRdb keeps only in-frame clones here, not all; method: immunoSEQ multiplex PCR. This sample has about 200,000 clones; around 88% occur once, and the top ten carry roughly 1.5%. Material for sequencing was peripheral blood. These receptors were obtained from a man aged 18 to 29 with active or convalescent COVID-19.

The chain employs TRBV5-5 and TRBJ1-1, with D possibly TRBD1 on 5 matching bases. The germline V gene has CDR1 SGHKS and CDR2 YYEKEE (reference sequence). Trimming left V 4 bases short and J 2 bases short, with 15 bases between. The CDR3 is 15 residues long. Written as DNA, the CDR3 is TGTGCCAGCAGCCCCGACAGTAGGAGTAACACTGAAGCTTTCTTT. Translated: CASSPDSRSNTEAFF. The full variable domain, with the rest looked up from reference TRBV5-5 and TRBJ1-1, is DAGVTQSPTHLIKTRGQQVTLRCSPISGHKSVSWYQQVLGQGPQFIFQYYEKEERGRGNFPDRFSARQFPNYSSELNVNALLLGDSALYLCASSPDSRSNTEAFFGQGTRLTVV.

The rearrangement uses TRBV19 and TRBJ2-7, with 9 bases identical to TRBD2. V lost 7 bases to trimming and J lost 0 bases; unmatched junction nucleotides: 25. CDR1 is LNHDA, CDR2 SQIVND, per germline (reference sequence). There are 21 residues in the CDR3. The CDR3 sequence is CASTEGSRAERTSDSSYEQYF. CDR3 sequence (DNA): TGTGCCAGTACTGAGGGAAGCAGAGCGGAAAGGACTAGCGATAGCTCCTACGAGCAGTACTTC. The full variable domain, in which reference TRBV19 and TRBJ2-7 provide the parts outside the CDR3, is DGGITQSPKYLFRKEGQNVTLSCEQNLNHDAMYWYRQDPGQGLRLIYYSQIVNDFQKGDIAEGYSVSREKKESFPLTVTSAQKNPTAFYLCASTEGSRAERTSDSSYEQYFGPGTRLTVT.

The rearrangement uses TRBV19 and TRBJ2-7; D gene ambiguous. V was cut by 5 bases and J by 6 bases, with 11 bases left in between. CDR1 is LNHDA, CDR2 SQIVND, per germline (reference sequence). This CDR3 has 12 amino acids. CDR3 in DNA: TGTGCCAGTAGTGCACTACCCGGCGAGCAGTACTTC. The encoded protein is CASSALPGEQYF. Full variable domain (remainder filled in from reference TRBV19 and TRBJ2-7): DGGITQSPKYLFRKEGQNVTLSCEQNLNHDAMYWYRQDPGQGLRLIYYSQIVNDFQKGDIAEGYSVSREKKESFPLTVTSAQKNPTAFYLCASSALPGEQYFGPGTRLTVT.